Shown below are 19 T cell receptor beta chains from a single sample sequenced in a study of blood T cell repertoires in COVID-19. The protocol was immunoSEQ multiplex PCR, while the TCRdb copy is restricted to in-frame clones and leaves out a portion. The table shows about 65,000 clones, with approximately 80% occurring only once. The sample comprised peripheral blood. The receptors originated from a human donor in a cohort sampled during active COVID-19.

The chain links TRBV9 to TRBJ2-7; 7 nucleotides line up with TRBD1. CDR1 and CDR2 from the germline V gene are SGDLS and YYNGEE. CDR3 length equals 14 residues. V was clipped by 0 bases and J by 3 bases; unmatched bases: 3. The CDR3 loop reads CASSVGGTDYEQYF. DNA for the CDR3: TGTGCCAGCAGCGTAGGGGGGACAGACTACGAGCAGTACTTC.

This rearrangement joins TRBV27 to TRBJ2-2, with TRBD1 matching over 9 bases. Germline V gene lookup returns CDR1 MNHEY and CDR2 SMNVEV (reference sequence). The CDR3 is 18 amino acids. V lost 6 bases to trimming and J lost 0 bases; unmatched junction nucleotides: 11. CDR3 amino acids: CASRSGARQGANTGELFF. Written as DNA, the CDR3 is TGTGCCAGCAGGTCGGGCGCTAGACAGGGGGCGAACACCGGGGAGCTGTTTTTT.

V gene TRBV6-6 combines with J gene TRBJ1-1; D perhaps matches TRBD1 (5 bases). The germline V gene encodes CDR1 MNHNY and CDR2 SVGAGI (reference sequence). V was trimmed by 6 bases and J by 4 bases, leaving 18 bases between them. The CDR3 is 15 residues long. This chain's CDR3 is CASSDTGGVGTEAFF. The CDR3 DNA follows: TGTGCCAGCAGCGACACCGGGGGGGTAGGCACTGAAGCTTTCTTT.

This clone was counted only a few times. The chain employs TRBV5-4 and TRBJ1-1; the D is unclear. V shed 4 bases and J shed 0 bases, with 10 bases lying between them. Germline CDR1 reads SGHNT; CDR2 reads YYREEE (reference sequence). The CDR3 runs 14 residues. CDR3 sequence (DNA): TGTGCCAGCAGCCTTGACATTATGAACACTGAAGCTTTCTTT. Translation: CASSLDIMNTEAFF.

This chain links TRBV6-5 with TRBJ1-1, with D possibly TRBD1 on 5 matching bases. Looked up from germline, CDR1 is MNHEY and CDR2 is SVGAGI. V was shortened by 0 bases and J by 2 bases, with 10 bases between the two germline ends. CDR3 length equals 15 residues. The CDR3 DNA reads TGTGCCAGCAGTTACTCCGGCAGGGCTAACACTGAAGCTTTCTTT. It encodes CASSYSGRANTEAFF.

The chain has TRBV7-6 and TRBJ2-5; tentatively, D is TRBD2 (5 bases). V was shortened by 1 base and J by 4 bases, with 16 bases between the two germline ends. The CDR3 is made up of 16 amino acids. Germline CDR1 is SGHVS and CDR2 is FNYEAQ. CDR3 bases: TGTGCCAGCAGCTTAGAGGTAGCGCGAGGTGTAGAGACCCAGTACTTC. Its protein is CASSLEVARGVETQYF.

The J gene is TRBJ2-7, the V gene TRBV28, with a possible D match to TRBD1 (6 bases). This CDR3 has 14 amino acids. Germline V CDR1 and CDR2: MDHEN, SYDVKM. With 2 bases removed from V and 4 bases from J, the gap between germline ends came to 12 bases. The CDR3 DNA reads TGTGCCAGCAGTTTAATAGGGGGTCGTTACGAGCAGTACTTC. It specifies CASSLIGGRYEQYF.

This chain uses TRBV19 with TRBJ2-3; no clear D gene. Germline CDR1 LNHDA, CDR2 SQIVND (reference sequence). This CDR3 is 14 amino acids long. V was trimmed by 0 bases and J by 4 bases, leaving 8 bases between them. CDR3: CASSIDLPPDTQYF. In DNA form, the CDR3 reads TGTGCCAGTAGTATAGATCTCCCCCCAGATACGCAGTATTTT.

This clone was counted ten times or more. This rearrangement joins TRBV30 to TRBJ2-1, with TRBD2 identical over 8 bases. Germline V gene lookup returns CDR1 GTSNPN and CDR2 SVGIG (reference sequence). V dropped 3 bases and J dropped 6; count of bases not matched to a gene: 4. This CDR3 spans 13 amino acids. This CDR3 reads CAWRSRGVNEQFF. In DNA form, the CDR3 reads TGTGCCTGGAGATCGCGGGGGGTCAATGAGCAGTTCTTC.

V usage is TRBV6-6 and J usage is TRBJ1-2; 8 bases line up with TRBD1. The trim removed 6 bases at V and 3 bases at J, leaving 9 bases unmatched. Germline CDR1 MNHNY, CDR2 SVGAGI (reference sequence). This CDR3 comprises 15 residues. DNA of the CDR3: TGTGCCAGCAGCCAGCCCACAGGGGGTGACTATGGCTACACCTTC. The encoded protein is CASSQPTGGDYGYTF.

This clone was counted a single time. The chain couples TRBV4-2 to TRBJ1-1, with TRBD1 as a possible D gene (6 bases). From germline, CDR1 is LGHNA and CDR2 YNFKEQ. The CDR3 consists of 17 residues. V was clipped by 2 bases and J by 1 base, with 17 bases between them. The CDR3 sequence: CASSQIDRTERNTEAFF. As DNA, the CDR3 is TGTGCCAGCAGCCAAATTGATCGGACAGAAAGGAACACTGAAGCTTTCTTT.

In this sample, this clone turned up once. The chain joins TRBV7-3 to TRBJ2-1; 7 bases match TRBD1. V was clipped by 6 bases and J by 3 bases; unmatched bases: 8. Germline CDR1 is SGHTA and CDR2 is FQGTGA. CDR3 length: 15 amino acids. The CDR3 loop is CASSPRQGLYNEQFF. In DNA form, the CDR3 reads TGTGCCAGCAGTCCCCGACAGGGCCTCTACAATGAGCAGTTCTTC.

The chain links TRBV6-1 to TRBJ2-2, with D tentatively TRBD1 (6 bases). Germline CDR1 is MNHNS and CDR2 is SASEGT. The CDR3 length is 13 residues. Trimming left V 1 base short and J 14 bases short, with 14 bases between. This CDR3 is CASSEGQGIILFF. The CDR3 DNA reads TGTGCCAGCAGTGAAGGTCAGGGGATAATACTGTTTTTT.

The CDR3 sequence is CASSVGGTGRSEQFF. The DNA for the CDR3 is TGTGCCAGCAGCGTAGGTGGGACAGGGAGGAGTGAGCAGTTCTTC. The chain is built from TRBV9 and TRBJ2-1, with TRBD1 matching over 9 bases. The CDR3 runs to 15 residues. V lost 0 bases, J lost 9 bases, and 7 bases stayed unmatched. Germline-derived CDR1 and CDR2 are SGDLS and YYNGEE.

The V gene is TRBV5-1, the J gene TRBJ1-5; possibly TRBD1 for D (6 bases). Germline loops: CDR1 SGHRS, CDR2 YFSETQ. The CDR3 extends over 15 amino acids. V lost 0 bases and J lost 3, with 10 bases in between. The CDR3 reads CASSLVAGANQPQHF. CDR3 sequence (DNA): TGCGCCAGCAGCTTGGTTGCAGGGGCCAATCAGCCCCAGCATTTT.

The chain joins TRBV5-4 to TRBJ2-2; D perhaps matches TRBD2 (7 bases). The germline V gene has CDR1 SGHNT and CDR2 YYREEE (reference sequence). This CDR3 comprises 14 residues. Trimming took off 4 bases at V and 4 bases at J, with 11 bases between the two ends. CDR3 amino acids: CASSPGGATGELFF. In DNA, the CDR3 is TGTGCCAGCAGCCCTGGGGGGGCCACCGGGGAGCTGTTTTTT.

This sequence joins TRBV5-1 and TRBJ1-5; no definite D call. In germline, CDR1 is SGHRS, CDR2 YFSETQ. The germline V and J ends were trimmed by 0 bases and 5 bases, with 6 bases remaining between them. The CDR3 sequence is 13 residues long. This CDR3 reads CASSLGRDQPQHF. CDR3 nucleotides: TGCGCCAGCAGCTTGGGCCGGGATCAGCCCCAGCATTTT.

Comment on this clone: This same CDR3 is encoded by further DNA sequences in the sample. This sequence joins TRBV9 and TRBJ2-7; 9 nucleotides agree with TRBD1. V lost 0 bases and J lost 2; bases outside the gene matches: 0. This CDR3 contains 14 residues. Germline CDR1 reads SGDLS; CDR2 reads YYNGEE. The chain's CDR3 is CASSVGQGAYEQYF. In nucleotides, the CDR3 is TGTGCCAGCAGCGTAGGACAGGGGGCCTACGAGCAGTACTTC.

This clone was counted a few times. This rearrangement joins TRBV6-5 to TRBJ2-1; a weak D match, TRBD1 (5 bases). V was trimmed by 5 bases and J by 7 bases, leaving 9 bases between them. Germline CDR1 MNHEY, CDR2 SVGAGI. The CDR3 runs 12 residues. This CDR3 reads CASSMAGNEQFF. The CDR3 nucleotides read TGTGCCAGCAGTATGGCAGGGAATGAGCAGTTCTTC.